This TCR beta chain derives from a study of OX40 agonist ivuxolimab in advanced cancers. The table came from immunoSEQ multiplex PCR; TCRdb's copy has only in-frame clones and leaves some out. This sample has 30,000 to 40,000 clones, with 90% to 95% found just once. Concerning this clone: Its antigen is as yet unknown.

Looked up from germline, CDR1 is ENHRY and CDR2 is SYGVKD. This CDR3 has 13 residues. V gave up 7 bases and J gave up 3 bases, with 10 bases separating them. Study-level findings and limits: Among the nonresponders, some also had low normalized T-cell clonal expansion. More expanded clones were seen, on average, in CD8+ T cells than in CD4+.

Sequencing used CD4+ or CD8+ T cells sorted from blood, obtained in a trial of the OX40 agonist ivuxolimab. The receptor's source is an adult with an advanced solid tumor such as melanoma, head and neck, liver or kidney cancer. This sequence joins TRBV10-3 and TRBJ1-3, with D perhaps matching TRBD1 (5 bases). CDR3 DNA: TGTGCCATCAATCGGGACGTTGGAAACACCATATATTTT. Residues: CAINRDVGNTIYF.